Listed below are T cell receptor beta chains from one sample, sequenced in a study of response to subunit inactivated influenza vaccine. TCRdb re-called the RT-PCR reads with MiXCR, one entry per CDR3 protein. The sample holds around 520,000 distinct CDR3 sequences, about 25% seen once. The sample in question was CD4+ T cells sorted from PBMCs, obtained roughly 5 days after vaccination. These receptors all stem from a man in his fifties or sixties who received an inactivated influenza vaccine. Each CDR3 is given with its conserved first and last residue. The D gene is left open where the match is weak. Expanded clones are given a class, and other clones once, few, many or no size at all.

v_gene	abundance	d_gene	j_gene	CDR3aa	CDR3nt
TRBV7-8	NA	NA	TRBJ2-1	CAVGGGPKTYNEQFF	TGTGCCGTAGGGGGAGGGCCGAAAACCTACAATGAGCAGTTCTTC
TRBV6-1	NA	NA	TRBJ1-5	CASTRQLNQPQHF	TGTGCCAGCACCAGACAGTTAAATCAGCCCCAGCATTTT
TRBV5-6	once	NA	TRBJ2-3	CASRPDPGRTDTQYF	TGTGCCAGCAGACCCGACCCCGGGCGGACAGATACGCAGTATTTT
TRBV12-5	NA	TRBD2	TRBJ2-1	CASGLYYGSGAPGEQFF	TGTGCTAGTGGTTTGTATTATGGTAGCGGGGCCCCTGGGGAGCAGTTCTTC
TRBV7-2	NA	TRBD1	TRBJ2-2	CASSSYRGGLFF	TGTGCCAGCAGCTCATACAGGGGCGGGCTGTTTTTT
TRBV5-4	NA	TRBD2	TRBJ2-1	CASSLPSGGKFYNEQFF	TGTGCCAGCAGCTTACCTAGCGGGGGGAAATTCTACAATGAGCAGTTCTTC
TRBV20-1	NA	NA	TRBJ1-1	CSALSGRNTEAFF	TGCAGTGCTCTGTCCGGCAGAAACACTGAAGCTTTCTTT
TRBV20-1	NA	TRBD1	TRBJ1-1	CSAPEGALNTEAFF	TGCAGTGCTCCCGAGGGGGCATTGAACACTGAAGCTTTCTTT
TRBV12-3/TRBV12-4	NA	TRBD2	TRBJ2-5	CASSLASGGGETQYF	TGTGCCAGCAGTTTAGCAAGCGGGGGCGGAGAGACCCAGTACTTC
TRBV12-3/TRBV12-4	NA	TRBD2	TRBJ2-7	CASSLASGRRYEQYF	TGTGCCAGCAGTTTGGCTAGCGGGAGGCGATACGAGCAGTACTTC
TRBV7-8	few	TRBD1	TRBJ1-1	CASSLERQGNTEAFF	TGTGCCAGCAGCTTAGAACGACAGGGGAACACTGAAGCTTTCTTT
TRBV20-1	few	TRBD2	TRBJ2-7	CSASLLAGGSYEQYF	TGCAGTGCTAGCCTACTAGCGGGGGGCTCCTACGAGCAGTACTTC
TRBV18	NA	NA	TRBJ1-4	CASSPGGSDGLVGGLFF	TGTGCCAGCTCACCTGGAGGTTCTGACGGCCTCGTGGGTGGCCTGTTTTTT
TRBV2	NA	TRBD1	TRBJ1-5	CASSRQGGLQPQHF	TGTGCCAGCAGTCGACAGGGGGGTCTTCAGCCCCAGCATTTT
TRBV12-3/TRBV12-4	NA	NA	TRBJ1-4	CASSWQGFNEKLFF	TGTGCCAGCAGCTGGCAGGGCTTTAATGAAAAACTGTTTTTT
TRBV5-6	few	NA	TRBJ2-7	CASSFFRETEQYF	TGTGCCAGCAGCTTCTTTAGGGAAACCGAGCAGTACTTC
TRBV7-7	few	NA	TRBJ2-2	CASKVGSNTGELFF	TGTGCTAGCAAAGTCGGCTCGAACACCGGGGAGCTGTTTTTT
TRBV5-1	few	NA	TRBJ1-6	CASSLAGGSRNSPLHF	TGCGCCAGCAGCTTGGCCGGTGGCAGTCGGAATTCACCCCTCCACTTT
TRBV20-1	NA	NA	TRBJ2-3	CSARRRPTDTQYF	TGCAGTGCTAGGCGTAGACCGACAGATACGCAGTATTTT
TRBV10-2	few	NA	TRBJ2-1	CASSEDKGYSYNEQFF	TGCGCCAGCAGTGAGGATAAGGGGTACTCCTACAATGAGCAGTTCTTC
TRBV5-5	few	NA	TRBJ2-7	CASSLTEYEQYF	TGTGCCAGCAGCTTGACCGAGTACGAGCAGTACTTC
TRBV4-1	many	NA	TRBJ2-7	CASSQGAGVLEQYF	TGCGCCAGCAGCCAAGGGGCAGGGGTTCTTGAGCAGTACTTC
TRBV20-1	NA	TRBD2	TRBJ2-1	CSARPLAGGPNEQFF	TGCAGTGCCCGACCGCTAGCGGGAGGCCCCAATGAGCAGTTCTTC
TRBV20-1	NA	NA	TRBJ2-3	CSARGGPRTDTQYF	TGCAGTGCTAGGGGCGGACCCCGCACAGATACGCAGTATTTT
TRBV25-1	NA	NA	TRBJ1-1	CATRPAGWDTEAFF	TGTGCCACCCGACCCGCAGGGTGGGACACTGAAGCTTTCTTT
TRBV6-4	NA	NA	TRBJ2-1	CASSDSFSGFNEQFF	TGTGCCAGCAGTGACTCGTTCTCAGGGTTCAATGAGCAGTTCTTC
TRBV5-1	few	TRBD1	TRBJ2-2	CASSGQVTGGELFF	TGCGCCAGCAGCGGACAGGTCACAGGCGGGGAGCTGTTTTTT
TRBV29-1	few	TRBD2	TRBJ2-3	CSVRKSGLAFPDTQYF	TGCAGCGTCCGAAAGTCGGGACTAGCGTTTCCAGATACGCAGTATTTT
TRBV4-1	few	NA	TRBJ1-2	CASSQENYGYTF	TGCGCCAGCAGCCAAGAGAACTATGGCTACACCTTC